This T cell receptor (beta chain) was profiled in a study of shared clonotypes between healthy human individuals. Sorted-subset replicate PCR reactions contained roughly 200 ng DNA, corresponding to some 29,000 T cell genomes. This table comes from immunoSEQ multiplex PCR, and its TCRdb copy is limited to in-frame clones, with some not included. The table records approximately 1,500,000 clones, about 96% of them present only once. Trimming removed 0 bases from V and 0 bases from J; junction bases left unmatched: 7. The V gene's germline CDR1 is MGHRA and CDR2 YSYEKL. This CDR3 spans 18 amino acids. J is TRBJ2-7 and V is TRBV4-1; 11 bases align to TRBD1. This clonotype was obtained from a man aged 30 to 45 in good health. Sequences were obtained from naive CD4+ T cells sorted from blood. Subset in this sample: CD45RA+ positively selected. The CDR3 DNA follows: TGCGCCAGCAGCCAAGATCCAATAGGACAGGGGGCCTCCTACGAGCAGTACTTC. Protein product: CASSQDPIGQGASYEQYF.